The 8 T cell receptor beta chains in this list originate from one sample, sequenced in a study of T cell responses to AZD1222 COVID-19 vaccine. Produced via immunoSEQ multiplex PCR; TCRdb's table is partial and in-frame only. The sample has some 130,000 clones, about 90% seen once. Specimen: peripheral blood, collected on day 0 of AZD1222 vaccination. The source of these receptors is an adult in good health.

The V and J genes are TRBV19 and TRBJ1-5; D is ambiguous. Trimming took 4 bases from V and 9 from J, leaving 13 bases between them. Germline CDR1 reads LNHDA; CDR2 reads SQIVND (reference sequence). CDR3 length equals 13 residues. CDR3 in DNA: TGTGCCAGTAGTACCCTTCATCTAAGGCCCCAGCATTTT. Translated: CASSTLHLRPQHF.

The genes are TRBV9 and TRBJ2-3; 11 bases are shared with TRBD2. The trim removed 0 bases at V and 3 bases at J, leaving 12 bases unmatched. The CDR3 contains 19 residues. Germline V lookup: CDR1 SGDLS, CDR2 YYNGEE. CDR3 coding DNA: TGTGCCAGCAGCGTAGATGGTAGCGGGGGGGCGAGGGTGACAGATACGCAGTATTTT. Its translation: CASSVDGSGGARVTDTQYF.

The chain uses TRBV6-5 and TRBJ1-2; 8 bases are shared with TRBD1. Germline-derived CDR1 and CDR2 are MNHEY and SVGAGI. The J segment lost 2 bases and the V segment lost 5 bases, leaving 4 bases of the junction unmatched. The CDR3 totals 14 residues. CDR3 sequence: CASSRQGRNYGYTF. The CDR3 DNA is TGTGCCAGCAGTCGACAGGGGCGGAACTATGGCTACACCTTC.

CDR3 coding DNA: TGTGCCAGCAGCCAAGATGTAAATCCGCTGGCAGTTGAACCCCCCATGGGTGGCTACACCTTC. This gives the protein CASSQDVNPLAVEPPMGGYTF. The chain combines TRBV14 with TRBJ1-2; D ambiguous. From germline, CDR1 is SGHDN and CDR2 FVKESK. The CDR3 totals 21 residues. V gave up 0 bases and J gave up 7 bases, with 33 bases separating them.

The CDR3 DNA reads as TGTGCCAGCAGTCCGAGGGGCACTGAAGCTTTCTTT. Amino acids: CASSPRGTEAFF. The chain combines TRBV12-3 or TRBV12-4 with TRBJ1-1, with a weak D call TRBD1 (5 bases). This CDR3 region has 12 residues. The ends were cut back, 5 bases at V and 4 bases at J, with 8 bases in the middle.

This clone was counted many times. The rearrangement joins TRBV21-1 to TRBJ1-5; the table gives TRBD1 as D, unverified against the DNA. TRBV21-1 is a pseudogene segment. The length of the CDR3 is 19 residues. The CDR3 here is CASSKIAGFASHGNQPQHF. CDR3 coding DNA: TGTGCCAGCAGCAAGATAGCAGGGTTCGCATCGCATGGCAATCAGCCCCAGCATTTT.

The chain has TRBV11-2 and TRBJ2-7; possibly TRBD1 for D (6 bases). Trimming removed 1 base at V and 4 bases at J, with 11 bases between. CDR1 is SGHAT, CDR2 FQNNGV, per germline. The CDR3 extends over 14 amino acids. The CDR3 is CASSLGGQPYEQYF. For the CDR3, the DNA is TGTGCCAGCAGCTTAGGGGGGCAGCCGTACGAGCAGTACTTC.

This chain connects TRBV27 to TRBJ1-1, with 7 nucleotides matching TRBD1. CDR1 is MNHEY and CDR2 is SMNVEV in the germline V gene (reference sequence). The CDR3 is made up of 13 amino acids. The ends lost 8 bases at V and 5 bases at J; junction bases unmatched: 8. The DNA for the CDR3 is TGTGCCAGCTCGGACAGGATGGAGACTGAAGCTTTCTTT. Protein product: CASSDRMETEAFF.